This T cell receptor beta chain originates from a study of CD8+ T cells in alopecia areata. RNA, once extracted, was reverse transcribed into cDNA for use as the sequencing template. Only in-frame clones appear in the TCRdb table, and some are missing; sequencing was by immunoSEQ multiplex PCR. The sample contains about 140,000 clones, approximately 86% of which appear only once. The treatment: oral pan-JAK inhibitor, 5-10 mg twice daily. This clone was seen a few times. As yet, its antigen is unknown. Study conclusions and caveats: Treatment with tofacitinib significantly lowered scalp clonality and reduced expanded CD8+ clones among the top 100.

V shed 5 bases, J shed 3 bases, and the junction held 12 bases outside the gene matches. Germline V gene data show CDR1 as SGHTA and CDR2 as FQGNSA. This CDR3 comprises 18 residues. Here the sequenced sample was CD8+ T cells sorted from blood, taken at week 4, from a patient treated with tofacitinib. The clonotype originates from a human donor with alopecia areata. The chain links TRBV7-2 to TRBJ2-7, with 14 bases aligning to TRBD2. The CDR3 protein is CASSPTGLAGGLYYEQYF. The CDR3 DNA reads TGTGCCAGCAGCCCCACTGGACTAGCGGGAGGACTCTACTACGAGCAGTACTTC.